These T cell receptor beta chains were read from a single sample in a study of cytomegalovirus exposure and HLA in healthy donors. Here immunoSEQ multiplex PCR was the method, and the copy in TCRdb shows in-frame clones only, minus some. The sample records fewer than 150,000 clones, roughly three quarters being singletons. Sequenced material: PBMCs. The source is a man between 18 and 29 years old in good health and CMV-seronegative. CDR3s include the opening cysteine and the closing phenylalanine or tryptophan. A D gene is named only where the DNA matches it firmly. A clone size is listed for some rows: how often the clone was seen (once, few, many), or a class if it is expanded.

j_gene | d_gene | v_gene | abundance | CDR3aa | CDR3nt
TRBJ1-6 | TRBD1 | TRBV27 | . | CASSLQGANSPLHF | TGTGCCAGCAGTCTCCAGGGGGCTAATTCACCCCTCCACTTT
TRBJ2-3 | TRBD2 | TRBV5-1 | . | CASSLAALGGGATDTQYF | TGCGCCAGCAGCTTGGCGGCTTTAGGCGGGGGGGCCACAGATACGCAGTATTTT
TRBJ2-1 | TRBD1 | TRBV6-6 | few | CASSYLGTAYNEQFF | TGTGCCAGCAGTTACCTGGGGACAGCCTACAATGAGCAGTTCTTC
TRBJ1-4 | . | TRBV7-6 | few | CASSHRQPPNEKLFF | TGTGCCAGCAGTCACAGACAGCCACCTAATGAAAAACTGTTTTTT
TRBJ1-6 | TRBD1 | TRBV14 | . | CASSQGWAGGASPLHF | TGTGCCAGCAGCCAAGGATGGGCAGGGGGCGCCTCACCCCTCCACTTT
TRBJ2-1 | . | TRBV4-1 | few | CASRSGASLGNEQFF | TGCGCCAGCAGGTCGGGAGCGTCACTGGGCAATGAGCAGTTCTTC
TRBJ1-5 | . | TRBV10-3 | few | CAISQSGNQPQHF | TGTGCCATCAGTCAGAGCGGGAATCAGCCCCAGCATTTT
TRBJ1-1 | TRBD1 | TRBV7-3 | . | CASSPGGGGTEAFF | TGTGCCAGCAGCCCAGGGGGCGGGGGCACTGAAGCTTTCTTT
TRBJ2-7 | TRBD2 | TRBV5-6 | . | CASSPTGTSGRYEQYF | TGTGCCAGCAGCCCAACCGGGACTAGCGGGAGGTACGAGCAGTACTTC
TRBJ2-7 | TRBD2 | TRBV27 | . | CASSLTSGSYEQYF | TGTGCCAGCAGTTTAACTAGCGGCTCCTACGAGCAGTACTTC
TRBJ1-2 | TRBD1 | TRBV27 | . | CASRRQGNGYTF | TGTGCCAGCAGGCGACAGGGGAATGGCTACACCTTC
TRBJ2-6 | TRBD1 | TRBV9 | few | CASTRGLGANVLTF | TGTGCCAGCACCAGGGGGCTCGGGGCCAACGTCCTGACTTTC
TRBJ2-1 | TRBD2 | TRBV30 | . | CAGGGAGGRYNEQFF | TGTGCCGGGGGGGGAGCGGGGGGGCGCTACAATGAGCAGTTCTTC
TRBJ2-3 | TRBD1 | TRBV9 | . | CASSARGGSTDTQYF | TGTGCCAGCAGCGCCCGAGGGGGCAGCACAGATACGCAGTATTTT
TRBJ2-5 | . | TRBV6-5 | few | CASRKEGEETQYF | TGTGCCAGCAGAAAAGAAGGGGAAGAGACCCAGTACTTC
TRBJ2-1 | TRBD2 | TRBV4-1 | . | CASSQTSGGFNEQFF | TGCGCCAGCAGCCAAACTAGCGGGGGGTTCAATGAGCAGTTCTTC
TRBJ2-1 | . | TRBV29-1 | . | CSARRGNGNEQFF | TGCAGCGCCCGGAGAGGCAACGGCAATGAGCAGTTCTTC
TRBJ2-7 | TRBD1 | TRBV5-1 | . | CASSWDRAYYEQYF | TGCGCCAGCAGCTGGGACAGGGCTTATTACGAGCAGTACTTC
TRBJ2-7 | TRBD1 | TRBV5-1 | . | CASSLAGTGFSSYEQYF | TGCGCCAGCAGCTTGGCCGGGACAGGGTTCAGCTCCTACGAGCAGTACTTC
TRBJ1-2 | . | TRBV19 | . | CASSWEGLGGYTF | TGTGCCAGTAGTTGGGAGGGGCTCGGGGGCTACACCTTC
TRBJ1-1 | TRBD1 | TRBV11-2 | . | CASSLDPGQAAFF | TGTGCCAGCAGCTTAGATCCGGGACAGGCAGCTTTCTTT
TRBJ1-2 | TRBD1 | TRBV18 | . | CASSPVEGARHYGYTF | TGTGCCAGCTCACCGGTAGAGGGGGCGCGACACTATGGCTACACCTTC
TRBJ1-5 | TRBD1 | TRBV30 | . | CAWRGTGNQPQHF | TGTGCCTGGAGGGGGACAGGCAATCAGCCCCAGCATTTT
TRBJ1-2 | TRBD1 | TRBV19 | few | CASSISLDRSLNYGYTF | TGTGCCAGTAGTATCTCATTGGACAGGAGCCTTAACTATGGCTACACCTTC
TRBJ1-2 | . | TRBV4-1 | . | CASSQDLTAGYGYTF | TGCGCCAGCAGCCAAGACCTGACAGCAGGCTATGGCTACACCTTC
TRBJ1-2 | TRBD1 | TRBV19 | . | CASTIFGTGDYGYTF | TGTGCCAGTACCATATTCGGGACAGGGGACTATGGCTACACCTTC
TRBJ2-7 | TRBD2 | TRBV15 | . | CATRSAGGRFYEQYF | TGTGCCACCAGAAGCGCGGGGGGGCGGTTCTACGAGCAGTACTTC
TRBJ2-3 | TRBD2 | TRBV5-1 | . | CASSRMQRGTSTDTQYF | TGCGCCAGCAGCCGAATGCAGCGGGGAACTAGCACAGATACGCAGTATTTT
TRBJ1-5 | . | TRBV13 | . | CASSLGQGNSNQPQHF | TGTGCCAGCAGCTTAGGCCAGGGGAATAGCAATCAGCCCCAGCATTTT
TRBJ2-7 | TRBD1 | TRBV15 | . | CATSRDRGYEQYF | TGTGCCACCAGCCGGGACAGGGGTTACGAGCAGTACTTC
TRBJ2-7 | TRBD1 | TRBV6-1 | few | CASRDRDRAYEQYF | TGTGCCAGCAGGGACCGGGACAGGGCCTACGAGCAGTACTTC
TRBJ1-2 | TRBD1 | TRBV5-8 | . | CASSLYGSGQGATGYTF | TGTGCCAGCAGCTTGTACGGAAGCGGACAGGGGGCGACTGGCTACACCTTC
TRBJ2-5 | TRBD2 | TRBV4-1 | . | CASSFSFSGKPAGETQYF | TGCGCCAGCAGCTTTTCCTTTAGCGGGAAACCGGCGGGAGAGACCCAGTACTTC
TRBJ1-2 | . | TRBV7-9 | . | CASSFSTDGGYTF | TGTGCCAGCAGCTTTTCGACAGACGGCGGCTACACCTTC
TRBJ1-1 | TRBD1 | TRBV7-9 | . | CASSASGGMNTEAFF | TGTGCCAGCAGCGCCTCAGGGGGCATGAACACTGAAGCTTTCTTT
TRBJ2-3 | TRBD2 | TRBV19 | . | CASTLAGSIRGGTDTQYF | TGTGCCAGTACGCTAGCGGGCTCTATAAGGGGCGGCACAGATACGCAGTATTTT
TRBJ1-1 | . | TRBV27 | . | CASSRREDTEAFF | TGTGCCAGCAGCCGCAGGGAGGACACTGAAGCTTTCTTT
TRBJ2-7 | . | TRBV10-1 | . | CASSAGYEQYF | TGCGCCAGCAGTGCCGGCTACGAGCAGTACTTC
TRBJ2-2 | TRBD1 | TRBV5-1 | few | CASSLVQQGADTGELFF | TGCGCCAGCAGCTTGGTACAACAGGGGGCTGACACCGGGGAGCTGTTTTTT
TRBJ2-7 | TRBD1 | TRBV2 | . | CASSSGTGEQYF | TGTGCCAGCAGTTCCGGGACAGGCGAGCAGTACTTC
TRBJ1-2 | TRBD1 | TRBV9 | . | CASSVGQGAYGYTF | TGTGCCAGCAGCGTAGGACAGGGAGCCTATGGCTACACCTTC
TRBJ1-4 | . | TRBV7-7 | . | CASSLVRVTTNEKLFF | TGTGCCAGCAGCTTAGTGAGAGTCACAACTAATGAAAAACTGTTTTTT
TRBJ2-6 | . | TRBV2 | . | CARRSSGANVLTF | TGTGCCAGACGCAGCTCTGGGGCCAACGTCCTGACTTTC
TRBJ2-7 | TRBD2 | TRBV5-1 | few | CASSLGHGVGEGAEQYF | TGCGCCAGCAGCTTGGGGCACGGGGTAGGGGAGGGAGCCGAGCAGTACTTC
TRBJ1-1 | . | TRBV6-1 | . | CASSRVQSMNTEAFF | TGTGCCAGCTCTCGCGTACAGAGCATGAACACTGAAGCTTTCTTT
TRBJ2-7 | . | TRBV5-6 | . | CASSSPRRQGLSSHEQYF | TGTGCCAGCAGCTCTCCTCGTCGGCAGGGGCTCTCCTCCCACGAGCAGTACTTC
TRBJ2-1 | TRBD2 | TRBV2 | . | CASSEGGLAGMDEQFF | TGTGCCAGCAGTGAAGGGGGACTAGCGGGAATGGATGAGCAGTTCTTC
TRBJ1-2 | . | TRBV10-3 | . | CAIRPRLIANYGYTF | TGTGCCATCAGACCCCGACTGATAGCTAACTATGGCTACACCTTC